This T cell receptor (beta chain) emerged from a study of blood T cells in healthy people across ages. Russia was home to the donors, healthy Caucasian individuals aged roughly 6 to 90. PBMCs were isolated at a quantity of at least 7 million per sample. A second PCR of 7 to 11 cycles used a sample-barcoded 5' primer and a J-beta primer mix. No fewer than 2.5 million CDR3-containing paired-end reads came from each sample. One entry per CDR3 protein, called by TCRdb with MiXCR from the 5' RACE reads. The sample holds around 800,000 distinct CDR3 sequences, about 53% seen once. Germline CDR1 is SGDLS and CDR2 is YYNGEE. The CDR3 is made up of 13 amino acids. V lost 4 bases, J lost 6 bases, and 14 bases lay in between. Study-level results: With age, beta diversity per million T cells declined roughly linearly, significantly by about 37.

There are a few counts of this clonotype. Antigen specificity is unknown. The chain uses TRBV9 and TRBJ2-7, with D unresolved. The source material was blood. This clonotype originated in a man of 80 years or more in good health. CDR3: CASSPRPGFEQYF. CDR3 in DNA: TGTGCCAGCAGCCCCCGACCAGGTTTCGAGCAGTACTTC.